A single T cell receptor (beta chain) is shown here with its context. What it recognizes is unknown. This CDR3 region has 14 residues. Germline V gene data show CDR1 as MGHRA and CDR2 as YSYEKL. V shed 0 bases and J shed 4 bases, with 9 bases lying between them. The data were taken from a study of cytomegalovirus exposure and HLA in healthy donors. Primers for the PCR totalled 60 Vbeta and 13 Jbeta. Profiled with immunoSEQ multiplex PCR; TCRdb holds only in-frame clones, not every one. The table shows roughly 180,000 clones, with over 65% occurring only once. Whole-study results and caveats: Immune exposure information available was restricted to CMV serostatus.

Donors were ostensibly healthy at sampling, although undocumented immune exposures were probable. Sequencing was done on a sample of PBMCs. This TCR derives from a man aged 18 to 29 in good health and CMV-seronegative. The chain recombines TRBV4-1 with TRBJ1-2; D is possibly TRBD1 (5 bases). CDR3 in DNA: TGCGCCAGCAGCCAAGAGGAGGGACCCTATGGCTACACCTTC. Its protein is CASSQEEGPYGYTF.